Listed below are T cell receptor beta chains from one sample, sequenced in a study of T-cell memory formation after mild COVID-19. One entry per CDR3 protein, called by TCRdb with MiXCR from the 5' RACE reads. Among more than 300,000 distinct CDR3 sequences listed, less than 25% were seen once. Material for sequencing was PBMCs or a T cell subset sorted from them (not recorded which). Every receptor here comes from a man younger than 35 who had mild COVID-19 (a few samples of this study predate the infection). Cell type and time point are not known. The conserved cysteine and the conserved F or W are not part of the CDR3 here. A D gene is named only where the DNA matches it firmly. Size is omitted from some rows. Given values are once, few, many or a class for expanded clones.

v_call d_call clone_size cdr3_aa
TRBV21-1 . . ASSKWRIAVAKNIQY
TRBV5-4 TRBD1 . ASSFGTGSEGEQF
TRBV7-2 TRBD1 many ASSGQGNNEKLF
TRBV27 . few ASGSGRAQY
TRBV5-4 . . ASSPEFGVTEAF
TRBV9 TRBD1 few ASSGQGAGAF
TRBV6-6 TRBD1 few ASSWGAGGAYT
TRBV21-1 . . ASRSGGGYNEQF
TRBV7-9 . once ASSPSPGANEKLF
TRBV7-6 . . ASSLRAVTNQPQH
TRBV6-1 TRBD1 few ATTDRGRQETQY
TRBV5-6 TRBD1 few ASSLPQGVGQETQY
TRBV15 TRBD1 few ATSRAATGAAGNTIY
TRBV5-4 TRBD1 few ASSLEGARGYT
TRBV7-2 TRBD1 once ASSSGGQGRSPLH
TRBV9 . few ASSGGEETQY
TRBV10-1 . few ASSESVGAGSTKETQY
TRBV7-6 TRBD1 few ASSRRQGLNTGELF
TRBV6-5 TRBD1 few ASRQAPGTVAYEQY
TRBV4-2 . many ASNTRPGDPGELF
TRBV27 TRBD1 few ASRPGQGRGEQY
TRBV7-9 TRBD1 few ASSFGGRGNIQY
TRBV9 TRBD1 once ASSVESTGVFHTGELF
TRBV7-9 . . ASSNQGGNSPLH
TRBV6-2/TRBV6-3 . . ASSHGVGSGYGYT
TRBV2 TRBD1 few ASSERDSRRNTEAF
TRBV5-1 . . ASSPQVWGTDTQY
TRBV20-1 . . SANTGNTQY
TRBV9 . . ASSPGGTTDNEQF
TRBV10-1 . few ASSELGLEETQY
TRBV3-1 . once ASSQDGPGSGELF
TRBV11-1 . . ASSFHMGFNEQF
TRBV7-9 . . ASSVLLAAQETQY
TRBV10-2 . few ASSDPGFWSYEQY
TRBV12-3/TRBV12-4 TRBD2 . ASSRLLADYTDTQY
TRBV29-1 . many STRNSKETQY
TRBV5-1 . . ASSPLSAETQY
TRBV7-2 TRBD1 few ASSLAGQGSEPQH
TRBV6-5 . few ASSPDSGEQY
TRBV28 TRBD1 once ASRLRGLYGYT
TRBV7-9 . few ASSPDRLSLNSPLH
TRBV3-1 TRBD1 . ASSLLDGTGVADTQY
TRBV5-1 TRBD1 . ASSFGQGQSPLH
TRBV20-1 . many SARDLGGNQPQH
TRBV12-3/TRBV12-4 . . ATTQGGRNTEAF
TRBV29-1 TRBD2 few SVEDGTSGVMPKTQY
TRBV7-3 . few ASSKPGNTEAF
TRBV5-1 . many ASSPHGFYEQY
TRBV7-9 . few ASSPDPERGYT
TRBV12-3/TRBV12-4 TRBD2 few ASTLAGGTGANVLT
TRBV6-2/TRBV6-3 . . ASSYGSGRGQPQH
TRBV7-3 . few ASSSSWGTEAF
TRBV7-2 . . ASSLGVRSVYGYT
TRBV5-5 . . ASSLGGRFHT
TRBV7-9 . few ASSFPRTVAKNIQY
TRBV5-1 . few ASSLGAAPNTEAF
TRBV20-1 TRBD1 . SASTGSSGKF